The present entry profiles one T cell receptor beta chain with its context. The data belong to a study of T-cell reconstitution after alpha-beta-depleted transplantation in children. Unique molecular identifiers were built into the TCRbeta library. TCRdb reanalysed the PCR reads using MiXCR and keeps one entry per CDR3 protein. The profile covers around 200,000 distinct CDR3 sequences, with 11% appearing a single time and under 30% taken by the ten largest. This CDR3 comprises 17 residues. CDR1 and CDR2 (germline): MNHEY, SMNVEV (reference sequence). Trimming cost V 2 bases and J 1 base, with 14 bases left between them.

The clonotype comes from a child younger than two with acute myeloid leukemia, due to receive a stem cell transplant. Sample: PBMCs, taken before TCRalphabeta/CD19-depleted stem cell transplant. The gene calls are TRBV27 and TRBJ2-2; tentative D call: TRBD1 (6 bases). In DNA, the CDR3 is TGTGCCAGCAGTTTAGGTCTCAGGGGCGGGAACACCGGGGAGCTGTTTTTT. The encoded protein is CASSLGLRGGNTGELFF.